These 2 T cell receptor beta chains originate from one sample sequenced in a study of siplizumab effects on memory and regulatory T cells. Profiling relied on immunoSEQ multiplex PCR, and the TCRdb table lists in-frame clones only, not all of them. Of about 91,000 clones listed, roughly 95% are singletons. The material sequenced was naive CD4+ T cells sorted from blood. The origin of the receptors is a human donor in good health.

The chain combines TRBV18 with TRBJ2-7; TRBD1 agrees at 7 bases. V lost 4 bases to trimming and J lost 3 bases; unmatched junction nucleotides: 9. The V gene's germline CDR1 is KGHSH and CDR2 LQKENI. The CDR3 has 15 amino acids. The CDR3, as DNA: TGTGCCAGCTCACGACACAGGGGACCATACTACGAGCAGTACTTC. Translating it yields CASSRHRGPYYEQYF.

CDR3 DNA: TGTGCCAGCAGCTTAGGGACAGGGGTTGACGCCCTCCACTTT. Its translation: CASSLGTGVDALHF. The V call is TRBV7-3, the J call TRBJ1-6; TRBD1 agrees at 10 bases. The V segment lost 2 bases and the J segment 14 bases; nucleotides outside the gene matches: 6. CDR3 length: 14 amino acids. Germline values: CDR1 SGHTA, CDR2 FQGTGA.